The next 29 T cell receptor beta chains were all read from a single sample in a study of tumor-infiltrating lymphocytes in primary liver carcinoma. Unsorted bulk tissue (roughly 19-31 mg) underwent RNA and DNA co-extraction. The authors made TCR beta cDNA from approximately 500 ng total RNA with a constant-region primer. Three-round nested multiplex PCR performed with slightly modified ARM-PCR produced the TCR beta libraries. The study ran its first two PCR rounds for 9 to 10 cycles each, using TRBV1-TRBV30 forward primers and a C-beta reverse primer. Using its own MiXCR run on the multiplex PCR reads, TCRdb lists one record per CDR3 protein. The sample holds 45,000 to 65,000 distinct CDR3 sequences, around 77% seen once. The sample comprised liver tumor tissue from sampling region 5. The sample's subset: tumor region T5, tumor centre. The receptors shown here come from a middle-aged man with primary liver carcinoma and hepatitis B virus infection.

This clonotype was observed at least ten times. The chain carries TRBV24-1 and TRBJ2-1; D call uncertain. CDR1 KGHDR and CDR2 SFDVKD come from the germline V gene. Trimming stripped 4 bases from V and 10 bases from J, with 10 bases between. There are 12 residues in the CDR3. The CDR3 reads CATSELQGEQFF. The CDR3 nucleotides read TGTGCCACCAGTGAACTTCAAGGCGAGCAGTTCTTC.

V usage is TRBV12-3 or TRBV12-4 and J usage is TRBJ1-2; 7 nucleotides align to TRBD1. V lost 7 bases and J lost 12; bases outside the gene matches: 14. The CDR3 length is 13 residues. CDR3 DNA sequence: TGTGCCAGCACATTGAGGGGGCCAGGGGGTCACACCTTC. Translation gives CASTLRGPGGHTF.

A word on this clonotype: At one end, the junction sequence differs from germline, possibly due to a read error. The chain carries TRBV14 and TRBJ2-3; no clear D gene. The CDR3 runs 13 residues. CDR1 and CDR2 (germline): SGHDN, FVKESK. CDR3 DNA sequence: TGTGCCAGCAGCCAAGATGACGAAGATACGCAATATTTT. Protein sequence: CASSQDDEDTQYF.

The CDR3 here is CATKRDMASDTQYF. Written as DNA, the CDR3 is TGTGCCACTAAGAGGGATATGGCCTCAGATACGCAGTATTTT. This chain connects TRBV28 to TRBJ2-3, with D maybe TRBD2 (5 bases). The V end was cut by 10 bases, the J end by 4 bases, with 18 bases between. This CDR3 region has 14 residues. Germline loops: CDR1 MDHEN, CDR2 SYDVKM.

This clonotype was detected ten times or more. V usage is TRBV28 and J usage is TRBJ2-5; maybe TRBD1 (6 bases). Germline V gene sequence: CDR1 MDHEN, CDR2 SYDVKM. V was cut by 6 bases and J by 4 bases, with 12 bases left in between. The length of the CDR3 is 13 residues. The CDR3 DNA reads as TGTGCCAGCAGAAAACAGGGTCCAGAGACCCAGTACTTC. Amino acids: CASRKQGPETQYF. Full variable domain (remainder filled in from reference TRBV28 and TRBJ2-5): DVKVTQSSRYLVKRTGEKVFLECVQDMDHENMFWYRQDPGLGLRLIYFSYDVKMKEKGDIPEGYSVSREKKERFSLILESASTNQTSMYLCASRKQGPETQYFGPGTRLLVL.

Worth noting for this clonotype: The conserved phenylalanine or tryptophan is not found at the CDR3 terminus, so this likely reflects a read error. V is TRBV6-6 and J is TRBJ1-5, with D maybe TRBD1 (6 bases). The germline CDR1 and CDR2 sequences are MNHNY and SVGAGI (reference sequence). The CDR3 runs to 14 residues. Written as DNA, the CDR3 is TGTGCCAGTAGTTATGAGGCAGGGGATCAGCCCCAGCATCTT. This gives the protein CASSYEAGDQPQHL.

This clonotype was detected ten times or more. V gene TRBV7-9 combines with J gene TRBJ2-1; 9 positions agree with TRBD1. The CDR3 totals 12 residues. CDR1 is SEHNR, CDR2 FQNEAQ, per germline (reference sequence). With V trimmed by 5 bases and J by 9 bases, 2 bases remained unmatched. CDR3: CASSLTGGEQFF. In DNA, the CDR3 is TGTGCCAGCAGCCTGACAGGGGGTGAGCAGTTCTTC.

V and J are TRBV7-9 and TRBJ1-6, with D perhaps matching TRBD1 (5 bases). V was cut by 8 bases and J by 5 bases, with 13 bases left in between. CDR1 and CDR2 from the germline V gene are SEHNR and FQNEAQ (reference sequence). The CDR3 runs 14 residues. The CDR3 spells CASAGTGNNSPLHF. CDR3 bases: TGTGCCAGCGCCGGGACTGGTAATAATTCACCCCTCCACTTT.

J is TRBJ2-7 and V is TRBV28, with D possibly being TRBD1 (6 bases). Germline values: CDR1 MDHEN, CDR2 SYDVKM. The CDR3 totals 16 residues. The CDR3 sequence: CVSSPYGAGASYEQYF. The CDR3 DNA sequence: TGTGTTAGCAGTCCTTACGGGGCAGGGGCCTCCTACGAGCAGTACTTC. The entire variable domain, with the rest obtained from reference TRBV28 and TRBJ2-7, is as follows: DVKVTQSSRYLVKRTGEKVFLECVQDMDHENMFWYRQDPGLGLRLIYFSYDVKMKEKGDIPEGYSVSREKKERFSLILESASTNQTSMYLCVSSPYGAGASYEQYFGPGTRLTVT.

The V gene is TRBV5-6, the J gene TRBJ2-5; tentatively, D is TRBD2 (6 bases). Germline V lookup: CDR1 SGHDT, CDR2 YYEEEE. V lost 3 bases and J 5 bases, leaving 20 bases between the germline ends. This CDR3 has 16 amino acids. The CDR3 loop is CASSSYPGGPLETQYF. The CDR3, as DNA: TGTGCCAGCAGCTCGTACCCAGGAGGGCCTTTGGAGACCCAGTACTTC.

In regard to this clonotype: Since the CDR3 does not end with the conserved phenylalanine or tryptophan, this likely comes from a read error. CDR3 coding DNA: TGCGCCAGCAGCTTGGCCGGAGGGGCATGGACTGAAGCTTTCATT. Translating gives CASSLAGGAWTEAFI. This chain joins TRBV5-1 and TRBJ1-1, with D possibly matching TRBD1 (5 bases). Germline V gene lookup returns CDR1 SGHRS and CDR2 YFSETQ. V lost 0 bases and J lost 5, with 14 bases in between. The CDR3 runs 15 residues.

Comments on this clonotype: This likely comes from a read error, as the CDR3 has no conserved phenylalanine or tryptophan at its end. The CDR3 sequence: CAISLDSPGPNEQFL. In DNA, the CDR3 is TGTGCCATCAGCCTCGACAGCCCCGGACCCAATGAGCAGTTCTTA. The rearrangement links TRBV5-6 to TRBJ2-1; D may be TRBD1 (5 bases). CDR1 is SGHDT and CDR2 is YYEEEE in the germline V gene. The CDR3 sequence is 15 residues long.

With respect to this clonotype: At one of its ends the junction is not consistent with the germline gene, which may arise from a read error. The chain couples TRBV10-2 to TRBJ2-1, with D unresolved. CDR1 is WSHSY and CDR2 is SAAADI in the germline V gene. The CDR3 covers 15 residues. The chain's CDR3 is CASSVTAASYNEEFF. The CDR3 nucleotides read TGCGCCAGCAGTGTGACGGCTGCCTCCTACAATGAGGAGTTCTTC.

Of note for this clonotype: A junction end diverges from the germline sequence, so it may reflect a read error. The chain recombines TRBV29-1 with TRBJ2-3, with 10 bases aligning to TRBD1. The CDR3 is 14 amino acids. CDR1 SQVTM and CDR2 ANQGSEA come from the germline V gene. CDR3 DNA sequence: TGTAGCGTTTCCGGGACAGGGGCGCCAGATACACAGTATTTT. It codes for CSVSGTGAPDTQYF.

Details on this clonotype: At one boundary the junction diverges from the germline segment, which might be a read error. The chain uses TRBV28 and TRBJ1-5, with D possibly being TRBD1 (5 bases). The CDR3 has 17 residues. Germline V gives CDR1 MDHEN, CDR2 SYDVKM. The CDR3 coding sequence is TGTGCCAGCAGACCCACTAAGGGGATCGGAAGCAATCAGCCTCAGGATTTT. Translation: CASRPTKGIGSNQPQDF.

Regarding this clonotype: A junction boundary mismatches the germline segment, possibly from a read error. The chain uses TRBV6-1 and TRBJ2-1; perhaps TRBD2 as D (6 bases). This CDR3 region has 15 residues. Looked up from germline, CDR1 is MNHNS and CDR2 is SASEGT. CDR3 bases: TGTGCCAGCAGTGAAGAAGTGGGAGGATACAATGGGCAGTTATTC. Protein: CASSEEVGGYNGQLF.

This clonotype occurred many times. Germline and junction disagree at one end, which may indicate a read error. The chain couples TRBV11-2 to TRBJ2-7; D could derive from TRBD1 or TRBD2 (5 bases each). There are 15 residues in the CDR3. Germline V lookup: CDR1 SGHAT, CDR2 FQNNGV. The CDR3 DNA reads TGTGCCAGCAGCTTAGGTGGGGACGGGGCCTACGAGCGGTACTTC. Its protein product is CASSLGGDGAYERYF.

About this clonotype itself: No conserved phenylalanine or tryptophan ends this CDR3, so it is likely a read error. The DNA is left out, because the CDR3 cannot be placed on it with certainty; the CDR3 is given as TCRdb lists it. CDR3: CASSYGQENIEVFS. The chain is built from TRBV7-9 and TRBJ1-1; whether TRBD1, the table's D call, matches the DNA was not checked. Germline V CDR1 and CDR2: SEHNR, FQNEAQ (reference sequence). The length of the CDR3 is 14 amino acids, counting both ends.

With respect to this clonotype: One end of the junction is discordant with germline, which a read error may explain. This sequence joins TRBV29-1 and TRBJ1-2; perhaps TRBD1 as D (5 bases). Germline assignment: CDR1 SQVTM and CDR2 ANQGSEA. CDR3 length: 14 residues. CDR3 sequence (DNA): TGCAGCATTGAAGCGGGAGAAGGGGTGGATGGCTACATCTTC. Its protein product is CSIEAGEGVDGYIF.

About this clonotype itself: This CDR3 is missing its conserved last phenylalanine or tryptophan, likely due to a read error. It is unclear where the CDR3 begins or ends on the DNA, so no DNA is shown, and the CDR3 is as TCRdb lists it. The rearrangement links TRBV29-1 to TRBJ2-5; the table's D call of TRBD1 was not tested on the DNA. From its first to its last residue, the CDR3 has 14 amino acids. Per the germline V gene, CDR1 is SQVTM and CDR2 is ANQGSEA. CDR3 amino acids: CSCHIGAGQETKYL.

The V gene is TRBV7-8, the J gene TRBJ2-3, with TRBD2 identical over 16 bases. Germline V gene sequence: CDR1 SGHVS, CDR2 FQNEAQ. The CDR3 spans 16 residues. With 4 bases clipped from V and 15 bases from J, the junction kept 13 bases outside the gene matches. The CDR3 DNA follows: TGTGCCAGCAGCTCCCCCGGGACTAGCGGGAGGGGTATGCACTATTTT. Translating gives CASSSPGTSGRGMHYF.

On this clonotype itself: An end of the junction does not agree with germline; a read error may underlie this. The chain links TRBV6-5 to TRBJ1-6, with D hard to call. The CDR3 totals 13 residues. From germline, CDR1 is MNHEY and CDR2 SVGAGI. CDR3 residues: CASSPKPNSPLRF. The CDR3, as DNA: TGTGCCAGCAGCCCTAAGCCGAACTCACCCCTCCGCTTT.

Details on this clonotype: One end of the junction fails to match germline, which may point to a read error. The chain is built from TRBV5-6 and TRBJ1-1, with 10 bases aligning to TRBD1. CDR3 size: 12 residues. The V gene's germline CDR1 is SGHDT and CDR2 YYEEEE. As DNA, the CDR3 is TGTGCCAGCTTGGGGACAGGGGCTGAAGCCTTCTTT. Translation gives CASLGTGAEAFF.

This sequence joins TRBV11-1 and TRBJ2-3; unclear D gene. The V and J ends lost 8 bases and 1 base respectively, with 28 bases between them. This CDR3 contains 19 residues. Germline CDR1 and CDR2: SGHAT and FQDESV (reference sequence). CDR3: CASGSGGSSVGTRTDTQYF. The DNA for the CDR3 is TGTGCCAGCGGCTCTGGTGGAAGCTCTGTTGGAACCCGCACAGATACGCAGTATTTT.

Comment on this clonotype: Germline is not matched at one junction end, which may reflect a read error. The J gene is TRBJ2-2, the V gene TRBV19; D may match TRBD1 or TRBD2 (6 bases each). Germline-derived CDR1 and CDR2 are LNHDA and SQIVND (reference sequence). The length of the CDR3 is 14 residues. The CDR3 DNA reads TGTGCCATTAGGCCCGTCGGGGGCACCGGGGAGCCGTTTTTT. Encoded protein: CAIRPVGGTGEPFF.

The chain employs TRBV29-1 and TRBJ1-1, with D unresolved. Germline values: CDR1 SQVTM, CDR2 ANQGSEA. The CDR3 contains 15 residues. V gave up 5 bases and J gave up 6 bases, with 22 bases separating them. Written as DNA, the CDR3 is TGCAGCGTTAGTCCAAGGTGGTGTATGGTCGCTGAAGCTTTCTTT. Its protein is CSVSPRWCMVAEAFF.

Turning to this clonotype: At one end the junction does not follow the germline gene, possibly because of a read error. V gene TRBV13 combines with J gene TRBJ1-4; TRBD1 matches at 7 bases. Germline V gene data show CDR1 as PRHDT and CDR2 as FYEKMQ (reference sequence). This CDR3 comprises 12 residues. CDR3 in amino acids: CASRPNRGKLFF. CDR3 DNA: TGTGCAAGCAGGCCTAACAGGGGAAAACTGTTTTTT.

This CDR3 is CASSPPANEKLFF. The DNA for the CDR3 is TGTGCCAGCAGCCCCCCGGCGAATGAAAAACTGTTTTTT. V is TRBV7-2 and J is TRBJ1-4; D is ambiguous. The V and J ends lost 5 bases and 5 bases respectively, with 9 bases between them. This CDR3 is 13 amino acids long. Per the germline V gene, CDR1 is SGHTA and CDR2 is FQGNSA.

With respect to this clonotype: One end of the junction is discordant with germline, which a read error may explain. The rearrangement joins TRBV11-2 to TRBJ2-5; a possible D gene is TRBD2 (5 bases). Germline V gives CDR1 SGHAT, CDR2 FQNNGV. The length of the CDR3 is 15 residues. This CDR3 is CASSPVGLAPETQHF. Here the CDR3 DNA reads TGTGCCAGCAGCCCCGTCGGGCTAGCCCCAGAGACCCAGCACTTT.